This T cell receptor beta chain was sequenced in a study of cytomegalovirus exposure and HLA in healthy donors. Background on the study: Findings of an earlier analysis included about 100 million unique TCR beta sequences from about 180 million T cells. General study results and limits: It was reported in a later analysis that an Asian-associated ancestry cluster showed fewer N-insertions than the approximately 670-donor mean.

Germline V gene lookup returns CDR1 SQVTM and CDR2 ANQGSEA. V was pared by 7 bases and J by 9 bases, with 13 bases between. The CDR3 covers 11 residues. PCR employed 60 Vbeta and 13 Jbeta primers. In the original processing: Unique TCR beta chains numbered around 80 million in a later analysis, with around 10 million shared. Method: immunoSEQ multiplex PCR; TCRdb's copy keeps in-frame clones and lacks some. From that table come the V and J calls and clone size; the DNA was used to work out D and trimming. The sample has roughly 140,000 clones, around 82% seen once; the top ten hold around 6.6%. In the case of this clone: Antigen: not known.

The chain has TRBV29-1 and TRBJ2-4, with D perhaps TRBD1 (7 bases). The TCR originated in a woman between 50 and 59 years old in good health and CMV-seropositive. The sequencing sample was made of PBMCs. The CDR3 loop is CSARQGGIQYF. The CDR3, as DNA: TGCAGCGCACGACAGGGAGGCATTCAGTACTTC.